The 23 T cell receptor beta chains below were found in one sample sequenced in a study of response to subunit inactivated influenza vaccine. TCRdb reprocessed the RT-PCR reads with MiXCR, giving one entry per CDR3 protein. The repertoire includes hundreds of thousands of distinct CDR3 sequences, approximately 14% of them detected once, and 7.6% sits in the top ten. The sample in question was PBMCs from blood, obtained roughly 15 days before vaccination. These receptors were obtained from a man aged 50 or older who received an inactivated influenza vaccine.

This chain links TRBV5-1 with TRBJ2-1, with D maybe TRBD2 (5 bases). Germline V lookup: CDR1 SGHRS, CDR2 YFSETQ. This CDR3 has 14 amino acids. Trimming cost V 6 bases and J 4 bases, with 14 bases left between them. For the CDR3, the DNA is TGCGCCAGCACTTCCGGGGATCCTTACAATGAGCAGTTCTTC. Protein: CASTSGDPYNEQFF.

This clonotype was seen only a few times. The chain combines TRBV27 with TRBJ2-7; either TRBD1 or TRBD2 may supply D (5 bases each). CDR3 length: 14 residues. Germline V gives CDR1 MNHEY, CDR2 SMNVEV (reference sequence). Trimming left V 6 bases short and J 4 bases short, with 16 bases between. The CDR3: CASRWDGRPYEQYF. Here the CDR3 DNA reads TGTGCCAGCAGATGGGACGGCCGTCCGTACGAGCAGTACTTC.

The chain couples TRBV6-1 to TRBJ2-1; TRBD1 or TRBD2 may be the D gene (5 bases each). Germline CDR1 and CDR2: MNHNS and SASEGT. This CDR3 is 15 amino acids long. Trimming removed 6 bases from V and 2 bases from J, with 14 bases in between. The CDR3 here is CASRPPGRTYNEQFF. CDR3 in DNA: TGTGCCAGCAGGCCCCCGGGGCGGACCTACAATGAGCAGTTCTTC.

The chain carries TRBV30 and TRBJ2-7; possibly TRBD1 for D (5 bases). The CDR3 extends over 14 amino acids. Trimming removed 4 bases from V and 2 bases from J, with 15 bases in between. Per germline, CDR1 GTSNPN and CDR2 SVGIG (reference sequence). CDR3 sequence (DNA): TGTGCCTGGAAGAAGACAGACCTAACCTACGAGCAGTACTTC. This codes for CAWKKTDLTYEQYF.

This clonotype came up a few times. This chain links TRBV10-3 with TRBJ2-1; D gene uncertain. Trimming removed 9 bases from V and 6 bases from J, with 9 bases in between. There are 11 residues in the CDR3. Germline V gene sequence: CDR1 ENHRY, CDR2 SYGVKD. As DNA, the CDR3 is TGTGCCATTTCGGCCTCCAATGAGCAGTTCTTC. Protein: CAISASNEQFF.

A few counts support this clonotype. The chain is built from TRBV2 and TRBJ1-4; D ambiguous. The CDR3 is 13 amino acids. CDR1 is SNHLY, CDR2 FYNNEI, per germline. The germline V and J ends were trimmed by 4 bases and 6 bases, with 9 bases remaining between them. CDR3 sequence reads: CASSALGYEKLFF. In nucleotides, the CDR3 is TGTGCCAGCAGTGCCCTCGGTTATGAAAAACTGTTTTTT.

There are a few counts of this clonotype. The chain employs TRBV12-3 or TRBV12-4 and TRBJ1-1, with D possibly TRBD1 on 5 matching bases. The CDR3 runs 15 residues. Trimming took 1 base from V and 6 from J, leaving 15 bases between them. The CDR3 sequence is CASSLGGGGSAEAFF. In DNA form, the CDR3 reads TGTGCCAGCAGTTTAGGGGGTGGGGGGAGCGCTGAAGCTTTCTTT.

The genes are TRBV12-3 or TRBV12-4 and TRBJ2-1; no clear D gene. CDR3 size: 15 residues. Trimming shortened V by 3 bases and J by 8 bases, and 17 bases separated the two germline ends. The CDR3 DNA reads TGTGCCAGCAGTTTCTCAGCCGTGGGTAGGTATGAGCAGTTCTTC. Its protein product is CASSFSAVGRYEQFF.

The rearrangement uses TRBV19 and TRBJ2-1; D could derive from TRBD1 or TRBD2 (5 bases each). Germline CDR1 reads LNHDA; CDR2 reads SQIVND (reference sequence). The CDR3 loop spans 18 amino acids. The V gene lost 3 bases and the J gene lost 8 bases, with 26 bases spanning the gap. The CDR3 protein is CASSMTLWGLGVVDEQFF. For the CDR3, the DNA is TGTGCCAGTAGTATGACGTTGTGGGGCCTCGGGGTTGTGGATGAGCAGTTCTTC.

The chain carries TRBV2 and TRBJ1-1, with D hard to call. V lost 10 bases to trimming and J lost 0 bases, with 15 bases between them. This CDR3 spans 14 amino acids. The germline V gene encodes CDR1 SNHLY and CDR2 FYNNEI. CDR3 sequence (DNA): TGTGCCACCACCAGCCCGCCGATGAACACTGAAGCTTTCTTT. Translating it yields CATTSPPMNTEAFF.

CDR3 sequence reads: CASTPYQETQYF. CDR3 bases: TGTGCCAGCACCCCGTACCAAGAGACCCAGTACTTC. The chain has TRBV2 and TRBJ2-5; D is unresolved. V gave up 7 bases and J gave up 0 bases, with 6 bases separating them. The germline V gene encodes CDR1 SNHLY and CDR2 FYNNEI. This CDR3 spans 12 amino acids.

With respect to this clonotype: At one end, the junction sequence differs from germline, possibly due to a read error. The gene calls are TRBV5-5 and TRBJ1-2; 9 nucleotides agree with TRBD1. This CDR3 spans 16 amino acids. The V gene's germline CDR1 is SGHKS and CDR2 YYEKEE (reference sequence). In DNA, the CDR3 is TGTGCCAGCACCTTGGGACAACCGGGACAGGGCTATGGCTACACCTTC. As protein: CASTLGQPGQGYGYTF.

There are many counts of this clonotype. The chain carries TRBV6-1 and TRBJ2-3, with D possibly TRBD2 on 5 matching bases. V lost 5 bases to trimming and J lost 0 bases, with 12 bases between them. The CDR3 runs to 15 residues. CDR1 and CDR2 (germline): MNHNS, SASEGT. CDR3 region: CASSPGGGSTDTQYF. The DNA of the CDR3 is TGTGCCAGCAGTCCGGGCGGCGGGAGCACAGATACGCAGTATTTT.

The rearrangement uses TRBV29-1 and TRBJ2-3, with 9 bases matching TRBD2. V shed 3 bases, J shed 3 bases, and the junction held 13 bases outside the gene matches. The CDR3 is made up of 17 amino acids. Germline V lookup: CDR1 SQVTM, CDR2 ANQGSEA. The CDR3 is CSVDPARAGGWTDTQYF. The DNA of the CDR3 is TGCAGCGTTGACCCCGCTAGGGCGGGAGGGTGGACAGATACGCAGTATTTT.

This chain links TRBV5-1 with TRBJ1-1, with 7 bases identical to TRBD1. In germline, CDR1 is SGHRS, CDR2 YFSETQ. The V gene end was trimmed by 1 base and the J gene end by 3 bases; junction bases not matched to a gene: 6. The CDR3 totals 15 residues. The CDR3 bases are TGCGCCAGCAGCTTGAGTGTCAGGGGGGACACTGAAGCTTTCTTT. Encoded protein: CASSLSVRGDTEAFF.

This rearrangement joins TRBV6-2 or TRBV6-3 to TRBJ2-1, with 10 nucleotides matching TRBD2. The CDR3 has 15 amino acids. Trimming removed 5 bases from V and 10 bases from J; junction bases left unmatched: 11. Germline V gene sequence: CDR1 MNHEY, CDR2 SVGEGT. The CDR3 loop is CASSKTSGVLGEQFF. The CDR3 DNA sequence: TGTGCCAGCAGTAAAACTAGCGGGGTTCTCGGAGAGCAGTTCTTC.

This clonotype was detected many times. This chain joins TRBV29-1 and TRBJ2-3; 9 bases fit TRBD1. V shed 3 bases, J shed 2 bases, and the junction held 3 bases outside the gene matches. Germline V gene sequence: CDR1 SQVTM, CDR2 ANQGSEA. The CDR3 loop spans 14 amino acids. The CDR3 nucleotides are TGCAGCGTTGACCGGACAGGGGCCACAGATACGCAGTATTTT. Translated, it gives CSVDRTGATDTQYF.

This clonotype was picked up many times. This chain links TRBV10-2 with TRBJ2-2; D is possibly TRBD1 or TRBD2 (6 bases each). Germline CDR1 is WSHSY and CDR2 is SAAADI. V was shortened by 6 bases and J by 4 bases, with 9 bases between the two germline ends. The CDR3 has 13 residues. The CDR3 region has the DNA TGCGCCAGCAGGGAGGGGGTCACCGGGGAGCTGTTTTTT. It is translated as CASREGVTGELFF.

The chain combines TRBV12-3 or TRBV12-4 with TRBJ2-2; no clear D gene. V shed 6 bases and J shed 8 bases, with 19 bases lying between them. The CDR3 length is 15 residues. CDR3: CASSRARTNGGELFF. CDR3 in DNA: TGTGCCAGCAGCCGAGCTCGGACGAACGGGGGGGAGCTGTTTTTT.

This clonotype was seen a few times. The rearrangement uses TRBV5-1 and TRBJ2-5; TRBD2 matches 8 bases. Germline CDR1 SGHRS, CDR2 YFSETQ. The CDR3 is 16 amino acids. The V gene end was trimmed by 0 bases and the J gene end by 4 bases; junction bases not matched to a gene: 8. CDR3 DNA: TGCGCCAGCAGCTTGGCGGCGGTAGCGGGACGAGAGACCCAGTACTTC. Encoded protein: CASSLAAVAGRETQYF.

This clonotype was seen at least ten times. The rearrangement joins TRBV7-2 to TRBJ2-5, with unresolved D. V shed 1 base and J shed 4 bases, with 16 bases lying between them. CDR3 length: 16 amino acids. From germline, CDR1 is SGHTA and CDR2 FQGNSA. The CDR3 reads CASSLGMGLGLETQYF. The CDR3 nucleotides are TGTGCCAGCAGCTTAGGCATGGGTTTAGGCTTAGAGACCCAGTACTTC.

This clonotype has at least ten counts. The rearrangement uses TRBV28 and TRBJ2-5; TRBD1 agrees at 9 bases. This CDR3 is built from 15 residues. V lost 5 bases, J lost 5 bases, and 9 bases stayed unmatched. Germline lookup yields CDR1 MDHEN and CDR2 SYDVKM. The CDR3 loop reads CASSQPGQGTETQYF. CDR3 nucleotides: TGTGCCAGCAGTCAGCCCGGACAGGGGACGGAGACCCAGTACTTC.

This CDR3 reads CASSVDSRGYEQYF. The CDR3 DNA is TGTGCCAGCAGCGTCGACAGTCGGGGCTACGAGCAGTACTTC. The V and J genes are TRBV11-3 and TRBJ2-7; TRBD1 or TRBD2 may be the D gene (5 bases each). Trimming shortened V by 5 bases and J by 3 bases, and 14 bases separated the two germline ends. Looked up from germline, CDR1 is SGHNT and CDR2 is YENEEA. This CDR3 region has 14 residues. Supplemented by reference TRBV11-3 and TRBJ2-7, the full variable domain reads EAGVVQSPRYKIIEKKQPVAFWCNPISGHNTLYWYLQNLGQGPELLIRYENEEAVDDSQLPKDRFSAERLKGVDSTLKIQPAELGDSAVYLCASSVDSRGYEQYFGPGTRLTVT.